This T cell receptor (beta chain) was sequenced in a study of cytotoxic CD8 clonotypes in ibrutinib-treated CLL. On the study more broadly: Sequenced samples delivered averages of 255,043 productive templates and 90,000 or so productive rearrangements.

Data came from immunoSEQ multiplex PCR; TCRdb stores just in-frame clones and leaves some out. The sample holds approximately 30,000 clones, almost 70% seen once. The sample holds a few counts of this clone. The sequence derives from a human donor with chronic lymphocytic leukemia. The specimen comprised PBMCs, sampled after 24 months of ibrutinib treatment.

The CDR3 sequence is CASSFPMAGTLSNQPQHF. CDR3 nucleotide sequence: TGTGCCAGCAGTTTTCCGATGGCAGGGACCCTTTCCAATCAGCCCCAGCATTTT. This sequence joins TRBV28 and TRBJ1-5, with D perhaps matching TRBD1 (5 bases). Germline V gene data show CDR1 as MDHEN and CDR2 as SYDVKM. The CDR3 is 18 residues long. The V and J ends lost 3 bases and 3 bases respectively, with 21 bases between them.